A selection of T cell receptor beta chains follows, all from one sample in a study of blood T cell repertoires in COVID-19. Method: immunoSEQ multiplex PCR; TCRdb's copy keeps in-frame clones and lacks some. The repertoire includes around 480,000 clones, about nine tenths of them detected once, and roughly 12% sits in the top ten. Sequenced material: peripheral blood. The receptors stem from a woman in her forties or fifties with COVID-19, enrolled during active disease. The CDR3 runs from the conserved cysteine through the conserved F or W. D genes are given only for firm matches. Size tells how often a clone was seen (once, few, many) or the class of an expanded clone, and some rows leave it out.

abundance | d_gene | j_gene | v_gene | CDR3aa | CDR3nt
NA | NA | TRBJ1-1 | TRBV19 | CASSFSRGTEAFF | TGTGCCAGTAGTTTCTCCAGGGGAACTGAAGCTTTCTTT
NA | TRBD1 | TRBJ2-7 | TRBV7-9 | CASSHRDRDYEQYF | TGTGCCAGCAGCCACCGGGACAGGGACTACGAGCAGTACTTC
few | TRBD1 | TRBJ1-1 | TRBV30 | CATGTGGGITEAFF | TGTGCCACGGGGACAGGGGGGGGGATCACTGAAGCTTTCTTT
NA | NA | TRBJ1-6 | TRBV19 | CASSSRGDSPLHF | TGTGCCAGTAGTAGCAGGGGTGATTCACCCCTCCACTTT
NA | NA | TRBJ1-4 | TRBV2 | CASIPGYAGEKLFF | TGTGCCAGCATCCCAGGGTATGCTGGGGAAAAACTGTTTTTT
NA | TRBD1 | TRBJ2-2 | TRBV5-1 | CASSSPDRATGELFF | TGCGCCAGCAGCTCCCCGGACAGGGCCACCGGGGAGCTGTTTTTT
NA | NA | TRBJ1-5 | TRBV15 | CATSRDSGYQPQHF | TGTGCCACCAGCAGAGATTCGGGGTATCAGCCCCAGCATTTT
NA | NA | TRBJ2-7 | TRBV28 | CASTTGFYEQYF | TGTGCCAGTACGACAGGATTTTACGAGCAGTACTTC
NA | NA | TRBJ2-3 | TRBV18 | CASSPPGQGSDTQYF | TGTGCCAGCTCACCTCCGGGTCAGGGGTCAGATACGCAGTATTTT
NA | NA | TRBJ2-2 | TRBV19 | CASSIGQTWELFF | TGTGCCAGTAGTATTGGACAGACCTGGGAGCTGTTTTTT
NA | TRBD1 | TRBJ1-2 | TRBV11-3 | CASSLHTPDREDLVSYGYTF | TGTGCCAGCAGCTTACACACACCCGACAGGGAAGATCTCGTTAGCTATGGCTACACCTTC
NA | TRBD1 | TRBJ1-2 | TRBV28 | CASSPGGDYYGYTF | TGTGCCAGCAGTCCAGGGGGCGACTACTATGGCTACACCTTC
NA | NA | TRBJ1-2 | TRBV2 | CASSVRAGYGYTF | TGTGCCAGCAGTGTGCGGGCGGGCTATGGCTACACCTTC
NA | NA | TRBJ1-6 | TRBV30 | CAWSVLGARAPLHF | TGTGCCTGGAGTGTACTGGGAGCCCGGGCACCCCTCCACTTT
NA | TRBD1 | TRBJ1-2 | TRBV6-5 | CASSWTGGSYGYTF | TGTGCCAGCAGTTGGACAGGGGGCAGCTATGGCTACACCTTC
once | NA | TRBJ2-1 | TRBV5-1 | CASSITAGSSYNEQFF | TGCGCCAGCAGCATAACGGCCGGGAGCTCCTACAATGAGCAGTTCTTC
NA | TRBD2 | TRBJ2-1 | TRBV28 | CASTSGAYNEQFF | TGTGCCAGCACTAGCGGGGCTTACAATGAGCAGTTCTTC
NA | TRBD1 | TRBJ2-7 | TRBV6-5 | CASSSTGTGDGEQYF | TGTGCCAGCAGTTCAACCGGGACAGGTGATGGCGAGCAGTACTTC
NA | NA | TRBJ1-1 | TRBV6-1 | CASSEAGAVNTEAFF | TGTGCCAGCAGTGAAGCTGGGGCGGTGAACACTGAAGCTTTCTTT
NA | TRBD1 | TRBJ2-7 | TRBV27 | CASSFRNRGHYEQYF | TGTGCCAGCAGTTTCCGGAACAGGGGGCACTACGAGCAGTACTTC
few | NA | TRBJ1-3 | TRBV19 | CASSGQSGNTIYF | TGTGCCAGTAGTGGACAGTCTGGAAACACCATATATTTT
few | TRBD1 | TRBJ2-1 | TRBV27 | CASSFGTDYNEQFF | TGTGCCAGCAGTTTCGGGACAGACTACAATGAGCAGTTCTTC
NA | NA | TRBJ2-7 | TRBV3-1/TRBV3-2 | CASSQSGTTHEQYF | TGTGCCAGCAGCCAATCCGGGACAACCCACGAGCAGTACTTC
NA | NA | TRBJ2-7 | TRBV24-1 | CATSDPLEDYEQYF | TGTGCCACCAGTGATCCCCTGGAGGACTACGAGCAGTACTTC
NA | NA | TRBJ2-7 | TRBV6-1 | CASSEGRGGAHF | TGTGCCAGCAGTGAAGGAAGGGGGGGAGCTCACTTC
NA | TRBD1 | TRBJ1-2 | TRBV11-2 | CASRQNRGPNYGYTF | TGTGCCAGCAGACAGAACAGGGGGCCCAACTATGGCTACACCTTC
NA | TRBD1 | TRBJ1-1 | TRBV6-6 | CASSVDRDTEAFF | TGTGCCAGCAGTGTCGACAGGGATACTGAAGCTTTCTTT
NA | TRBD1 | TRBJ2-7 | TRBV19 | CASSIDRDVAYEQYF | TGTGCCAGTAGTATCGACAGGGATGTCGCCTACGAGCAGTACTTC
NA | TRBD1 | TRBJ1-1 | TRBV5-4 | CASSLAQGAVPTEAFF | TGTGCCAGCAGCTTGGCGCAGGGGGCGGTCCCTACTGAAGCTTTCTTT
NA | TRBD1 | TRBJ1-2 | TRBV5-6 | CASSLEGGAVGYTF | TGTGCCAGCAGCTTGGAAGGGGGCGCAGTAGGCTACACCTTC
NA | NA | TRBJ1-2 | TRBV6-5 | CASISTGNRGYTF | TGTGCCAGCATTAGTACAGGGAATCGGGGCTACACCTTC
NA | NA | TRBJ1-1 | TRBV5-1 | CASSFQDRNTEAFF | TGCGCCAGCAGCTTCCAAGACAGAAACACTGAAGCTTTCTTT
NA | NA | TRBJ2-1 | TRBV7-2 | CASSLGRGGNNEQFF | TGTGCCAGCAGCTTAGGCCGAGGGGGTAACAATGAGCAGTTCTTC
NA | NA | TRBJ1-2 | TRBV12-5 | CASGLAGRAYTF | TGTGCTAGTGGTTTGGCGGGGAGGGCCTACACCTTC
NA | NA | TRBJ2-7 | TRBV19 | CASSIGQYYEQYF | TGTGCCAGTAGTATAGGGCAGTACTACGAGCAGTACTTC
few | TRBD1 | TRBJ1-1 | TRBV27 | CASSLWPPTGGNTEAFF | TGTGCCAGCAGTTTATGGCCCCCAACAGGGGGCAACACTGAAGCTTTCTTT
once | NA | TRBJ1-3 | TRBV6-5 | CASSSYDSSGNTIYF | TGTGCCAGCAGTAGCTATGACAGCTCTGGAAACACCATATATTTT
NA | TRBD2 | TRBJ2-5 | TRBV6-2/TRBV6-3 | CASSYPRSSGGPPYQETQYF | TGTGCCAGCAGTTACCCACGCAGCAGCGGGGGACCTCCTTATCAAGAGACCCAGTACTTC
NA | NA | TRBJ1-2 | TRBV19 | CASGRDYGYTF | TGTGCCAGTGGGAGGGACTATGGCTACACCTTC
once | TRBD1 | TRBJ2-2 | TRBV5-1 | CASSSDRGRKTGELFF | TGCGCCAGCAGTTCGGACAGGGGGCGAAAAACCGGGGAGCTGTTTTTT
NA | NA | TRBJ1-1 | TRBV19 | CASNRAGLNTEAFF | TGTGCCAGTAATCGGGCAGGGCTAAACACTGAAGCTTTCTTT
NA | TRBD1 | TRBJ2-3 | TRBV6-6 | CASRSYRGSTDTQYF | TGTGCCAGCAGATCCTACAGGGGGAGCACAGATACGCAGTATTTT
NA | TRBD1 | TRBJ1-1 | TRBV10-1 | CASREQGRRNTEAFF | TGCGCCAGCAGGGAACAGGGGCGAAGGAACACTGAAGCTTTCTTT
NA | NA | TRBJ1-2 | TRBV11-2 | CASSLFGGDGSYGYTF | TGTGCCAGCAGCTTATTCGGCGGGGACGGTTCGTATGGCTACACCTTC
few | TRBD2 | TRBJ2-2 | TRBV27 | CASLLAGGPGTGELFF | TGTGCCAGCCTACTAGCGGGGGGGCCGGGCACCGGGGAGCTGTTTTTT
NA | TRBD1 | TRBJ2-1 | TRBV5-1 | CASSSTGPSSYNEQFF | TGCGCCAGCAGCTCGACAGGGCCCAGCTCCTACAATGAGCAGTTCTTC
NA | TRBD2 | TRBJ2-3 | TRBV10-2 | CASRDPGGGTDTQYF | TGCGCCAGCAGGGATCCTGGGGGGGGCACAGATACGCAGTATTTT
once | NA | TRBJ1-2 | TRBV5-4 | CASTVVGVGYTF | TGTGCCAGCACTGTCGTCGGGGTCGGCTACACCTTC
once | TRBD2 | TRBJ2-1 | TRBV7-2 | CASSLGWGTTNEQFF | TGTGCCAGCAGCTTAGGTTGGGGGACTACCAATGAGCAGTTCTTC
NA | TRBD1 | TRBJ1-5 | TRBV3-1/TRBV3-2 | CASSPDRGRQPQHF | TGTGCCAGCAGCCCGGACAGGGGTCGTCAGCCCCAGCATTTT
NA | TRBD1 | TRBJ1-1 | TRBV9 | CASSVVGTAATEAFF | TGTGCCAGCAGCGTAGTGGGGACAGCGGCTACTGAAGCTTTCTTT
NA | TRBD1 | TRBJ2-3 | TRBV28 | CASSRSRDRDTDTQYF | TGTGCCAGCAGTCGATCCCGGGACAGGGACACAGATACGCAGTATTTT
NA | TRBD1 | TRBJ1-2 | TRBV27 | CASSQGANYGYTF | TGTGCCAGCAGCCAGGGGGCGAACTATGGCTACACCTTC